The rows below give T cell receptor beta chains drawn from one sample of a study of blood T cell repertoires in COVID-19. Only in-frame clones appear in the TCRdb table, and some are missing; sequencing was by immunoSEQ multiplex PCR. This sample has about 280,000 clones, with roughly 85% found just once. Sequencing used PBMCs or T cells enriched from blood (not recorded which). The receptor source for this set is a middle-aged woman who had recovered from COVID-19. Each CDR3 is given with its conserved first and last residue. D genes are given only for firm matches. Clone sizes are given selectively: once, few, many, or a class where the clone is expanded.

CASSEPGAYTEAFF,TGTGCCAGCAGTGAACCAGGGGCGTACACTGAAGCTTTCTTT,NA,NA,TRBJ1-1,TRBV6-1
CASSFLVGRSNEQFF,TGTGCCAGCAGCTTTCTCGTCGGGAGGAGCAATGAGCAGTTCTTC,TRBD2,NA,TRBJ2-1,TRBV7-8
CASSQGLAGRETQYF,TGTGCCAGCAGCCAAGGACTAGCGGGAAGAGAGACCCAGTACTTC,TRBD2,NA,TRBJ2-5,TRBV4-2
CASSPGSGRALNIQYF,TGTGCCAGCAGCCCCGGGAGCGGGAGGGCCCTCAACATTCAGTACTTC,TRBD2,NA,TRBJ2-4,TRBV7-6
CASSLQERPNAF,TGTGCCAGCAGTTTACAGGAGCGGCCGAACGCCTTC,NA,NA,TRBJ1-2,TRBV28
CASSRNQAEQFF,TGTGCCAGCTCCCGAAACCAGGCTGAGCAGTTCTTC,NA,NA,TRBJ2-1,TRBV18
CASSIPGQASGNTIYF,TGTGCCAGTAGTATCCCCGGACAGGCCTCTGGAAACACCATATATTTT,TRBD1,NA,TRBJ1-3,TRBV19
CASSYPRASGNEQFF,TGTGCCAGCAGTTACCCGAGGGCGTCGGGCAATGAGCAGTTCTTC,NA,NA,TRBJ2-1,TRBV6-5
CAWSVGSGEPQHF,TGTGCCTGGAGTGTTGGGTCGGGAGAGCCCCAGCATTTT,NA,NA,TRBJ1-5,TRBV30
CASSHDRGWEKLFF,TGTGCCAGCTCGCATGACAGGGGTTGGGAAAAACTGTTTTTT,TRBD1,NA,TRBJ1-4,TRBV18
CASRADSFVSPLHF,TGTGCCAGCAGAGCGGACTCTTTTGTTTCACCCCTCCACTTT,NA,NA,TRBJ1-6,TRBV2
CASSRGGAGRSGTEAFF,TGTGCCAGCAGCCGGGGAGGGGCAGGGAGGTCGGGCACTGAAGCTTTCTTT,NA,NA,TRBJ1-1,TRBV7-9
CASMVLAGNTIYF,TGTGCCAGCATGGTGTTAGCTGGAAACACCATATATTTT,NA,NA,TRBJ1-3,TRBV12-3/TRBV12-4
CAGSRWQGGYGYTF,TGTGCCGGTAGTAGGTGGCAGGGAGGGTATGGCTACACCTTC,NA,once,TRBJ1-2,TRBV28
CASSILGQTYEQYF,TGTGCCAGTAGTATACTGGGGCAAACCTACGAGCAGTACTTC,NA,once,TRBJ2-7,TRBV19
CASRTDRQAPQETQYF,TGTGCCAGCAGAACGGACAGGCAAGCCCCCCAAGAGACCCAGTACTTC,TRBD1,NA,TRBJ2-5,TRBV28
CASSLALSSTDTQYF,TGTGCCAGCAGCTTGGCTTTGTCTAGCACAGATACGCAGTATTTT,NA,NA,TRBJ2-3,TRBV5-4
CASSPPDSYTGELFF,TGTGCCAGCAGTCCACCGGACTCCTACACCGGGGAGCTGTTTTTT,NA,NA,TRBJ2-2,TRBV27
CARSLGAGNTIYF,TGTGCCAGAAGCTTAGGAGCCGGAAACACCATATATTTT,NA,NA,TRBJ1-3,TRBV7-5
CASSLTRLYNEQFF,TGTGCCAGCAGCTTAACGAGACTCTACAATGAGCAGTTCTTC,NA,NA,TRBJ2-1,TRBV7-2
CASRLGGAPDTQYF,TGTGCCAGCAGGTTGGGGGGGGCCCCAGATACGCAGTATTTT,NA,NA,TRBJ2-3,TRBV7-2
CASRPDRDNEQFF,TGTGCCAGCAGACCCGACAGGGACAATGAGCAGTTCTTC,TRBD1,NA,TRBJ2-1,TRBV2
CATSPGGDAGDAGANVLTF,TGTGCCACCAGTCCCGGCGGTGACGCGGGAGATGCTGGGGCCAACGTCCTGACTTTC,TRBD2,NA,TRBJ2-6,TRBV15
CASRMTGVQPQHF,TGTGCCAGTAGAATGACAGGGGTTCAGCCCCAGCATTTT,TRBD1,once,TRBJ1-5,TRBV19
CASSLKGSGTYNEQFF,TGTGCCAGCAGTTTAAAGGGCAGCGGGACCTACAATGAGCAGTTCTTC,TRBD2,NA,TRBJ2-1,TRBV27
CASSFHGQGAEAFF,TGTGCCAGCAGTTTTCATGGACAGGGGGCTGAAGCTTTCTTT,TRBD1,NA,TRBJ1-1,TRBV27
CASSLRQNTEAFF,TGTGCCAGCAGTTTACGACAAAACACTGAAGCTTTCTTT,NA,NA,TRBJ1-1,TRBV27
CASIRGRGLYSNQPQHF,TGTGCCAGCATAAGGGGCAGGGGGCTATATAGCAATCAGCCCCAGCATTTT,TRBD1,NA,TRBJ1-5,TRBV28
CASNAPGQGIISQHF,TGTGCCAGCAATGCTCCGGGACAGGGGATCATATCCCAGCATTTT,TRBD1,NA,TRBJ1-5,TRBV28
CASSLAGISYNEQFF,TGTGCCAGCAGCCTAGCGGGAATCTCCTACAATGAGCAGTTCTTC,TRBD2,NA,TRBJ2-1,TRBV2
CARSARGAGGHSYNEQFF,TGTGCCCGCAGCGCGCGGGGGGCCGGGGGCCATTCCTACAATGAGCAGTTCTTC,TRBD2,NA,TRBJ2-1,TRBV7-3
CASTLAGPTDTQYF,TGTGCCAGCACCTTAGCGGGACCCACAGATACGCAGTATTTT,TRBD2,NA,TRBJ2-3,TRBV28
CAISESGGAKTQYF,TGTGCCATCAGTGAGTCTGGGGGGGCGAAGACCCAGTACTTC,NA,NA,TRBJ2-5,TRBV10-3
CASSPPTGVSYEQYF,TGTGCCAGCAGCCCGCCCACGGGGGTCTCCTACGAGCAGTACTTC,NA,few,TRBJ2-7,TRBV5-6
CASSQSNTQYF,TGTGCCAGCAGCCAAAGCAATACGCAGTATTTT,NA,NA,TRBJ2-3,TRBV4-2
CASSLGGDTQYF,TGTGCCAGCAGTTTAGGCGGAGATACGCAGTATTTT,NA,NA,TRBJ2-3,TRBV28
CASSQVGRERGVETQYF,TGCGCCAGCAGCCAAGTGGGGCGGGAGCGGGGGGTAGAGACCCAGTACTTC,TRBD2,NA,TRBJ2-5,TRBV4-1
CASSSWTGSGNTIYF,TGTGCCAGCAGCTCCTGGACAGGCTCTGGAAACACCATATATTTT,TRBD1,NA,TRBJ1-3,TRBV11-2
CASGQGEKLFF,TGTGCCAGTGGACAGGGCGAAAAACTGTTTTTT,TRBD1,few,TRBJ1-4,TRBV19
CASSPLGRQGTNYGYTF,TGCGCCAGCAGCCCACTCGGCCGGCAGGGAACCAACTATGGCTACACCTTC,NA,once,TRBJ1-2,TRBV5-1
CAIDLRHKGTDSPLHF,TGTGCCATCGATCTTAGACATAAGGGGACAGACTCACCCCTCCACTTT,TRBD1,NA,TRBJ1-6,TRBV24-1
CAISESGAEDVEGYTF,TGTGCCATCAGTGAGTCTGGGGCAGAGGATGTAGAGGGCTACACCTTC,NA,NA,TRBJ1-2,TRBV10-3
CASSLFDEQFF,TGTGCCAGCAGTTTATTCGATGAGCAGTTCTTC,NA,NA,TRBJ2-1,TRBV28
CASNSGSYNEQFF,TGTGCCAGCAATAGCGGGAGCTACAATGAGCAGTTCTTC,TRBD2,NA,TRBJ2-1,TRBV25-1
CAWSPTSGPYEQYF,TGTGCCTGGAGTCCGACTAGCGGACCCTACGAGCAGTACTTC,TRBD2,NA,TRBJ2-7,TRBV30
CASSLSQTSNQETQYF,TGCGCCAGCAGCTTGAGCCAGACAAGCAACCAAGAGACCCAGTACTTC,NA,once,TRBJ2-5,TRBV5-1
CASSPQGARGYTF,TGTGCCAGCAGTCCTCAGGGGGCGCGGGGCTACACCTTC,TRBD1,NA,TRBJ1-2,TRBV2
CASSPRVLDPGLGSGEQFF,TGTGCCAGCAGCCCCCGGGTTCTAGACCCGGGACTAGGGTCAGGTGAGCAGTTCTTC,TRBD2,NA,TRBJ2-1,TRBV7-2
CATTAPLGGQIAGTYNEQFF,TGTGCCACCACCGCCCCCCTCGGAGGGCAAATAGCGGGGACCTACAATGAGCAGTTCTTC,TRBD2,once,TRBJ2-1,TRBV28
CASSLSAFYNEQFF,TGTGCCAGCAGTTTATCAGCCTTCTACAATGAGCAGTTCTTC,NA,NA,TRBJ2-1,TRBV27
CAWRLAGGPRNEQFF,TGTGCCTGGAGACTAGCGGGAGGGCCTCGGAATGAGCAGTTCTTC,TRBD2,NA,TRBJ2-1,TRBV30
CASISGTYRTGGDGEAFF,TGTGCCAGTATCTCTGGTACCTATAGGACAGGGGGCGATGGTGAAGCTTTCTTT,TRBD1,NA,TRBJ1-1,TRBV19
CASSDPGTRRTSGEQFF,TGTGCCAGCAGTGACCCTGGCACTAGAAGGACCTCGGGTGAGCAGTTCTTC,NA,NA,TRBJ2-1,TRBV25-1
CASSKGDSDYEQYF,TGTGCCAGCAGTAAGGGGGACAGCGACTACGAGCAGTACTTC,TRBD1,NA,TRBJ2-7,TRBV27
CASSLGLAGYNEQFF,TGTGCCAGCAGCCTAGGACTAGCGGGGTACAATGAGCAGTTCTTC,TRBD2,once,TRBJ2-1,TRBV28